This T cell receptor (beta chain) was recovered during a study of T cell repertoires in cytomegalovirus infection. Whole-study context: From public TCR beta signatures came an indication of both CMV infection and matching HLA type. Findings and caveats of the study: Individuals carrying CMV plus the relevant HLA were identified by cumulative frequency of public TCR beta families. What dominated the ex vivo response were HLA-C-restricted CMV-specific TCR beta clonotypes.

Via MiXCR, TCRdb re-called the reads, giving one row per CDR3 protein. This sample has tens of thousands of distinct CDR3 sequences; roughly 34% occur once, and the top ten carry about 74%. This clonotype was counted ten times or more. Its cognate antigen is unknown. This CDR3 has 17 residues. The ends were cut back, 5 bases at V and 1 base at J, with 19 bases in the middle. Looked up from germline, CDR1 is SGHAT and CDR2 is FQNNGV. The sequencing input was PBMCs, sequenced either directly or after in vitro stimulation (not recorded which). The chain carries TRBV11-2 and TRBJ2-3; D might be TRBD1 or TRBD2, each matching 6 bases. This TCR derives from a human donor in good health (CMV status not recorded). Some clones in this sample may be carry-over from other donors' samples. CDR3 bases: TGTGCCAGCAGCGGCGAGAAAGGGGGGAGCGGCACAGATACGCAGTATTTT. Its protein product is CASSGEKGGSGTDTQYF.